The TCR beta chain under discussion was sequenced for a study of T cell responses to AZD1222 COVID-19 vaccine. Notes on the study in general: Across spike, vaccine-associated CD4 TCRs were found, dominant at 160-218 and 743-854. Nearly half of unique spike-specific TCRs reportedly avoided B.1.351 and B.1.1.7 mutated regions.

To note about this clone: Its specificity is not known.

The method was immunoSEQ multiplex PCR; TCRdb's version includes in-frame clones alone and lacks a portion of them. The sample carries some 110,000 clones, more than 80% recorded once. The sequence came from an adult who received the AZD1222 COVID-19 vaccine. This specimen consisted of peripheral blood, obtained 28 days after the second AZD1222 dose.

The DNA for the CDR3 is TGTGCCTGGAGTAACGTCCGAACCCTCTATGGCTACACCTTC. Its protein product is CAWSNVRTLYGYTF. The chain has TRBV30 and TRBJ1-2; D is ambiguous. This CDR3 region has 14 residues. Germline V lookup: CDR1 GTSNPN, CDR2 SVGIG (reference sequence). Trimming pared 2 bases from V and 4 bases from J, leaving 14 bases between.